The rows below give T cell receptor beta chains drawn from one sample of a study of T cell responses to AZD1222 COVID-19 vaccine. Assay used: immunoSEQ multiplex PCR; TCRdb lists only in-frame clones, some missing. The repertoire holds around 140,000 clones, with roughly 93% as singletons. The sample consisted of peripheral blood, taken 28 days after the second AZD1222 dose. These receptors were obtained from an adult who received the AZD1222 COVID-19 vaccine. CDR3s include the opening cysteine and the closing phenylalanine or tryptophan. The order of the fields is clone size, V gene, J gene, D gene, CDR3 protein, CDR3 DNA. D genes are given only for firm matches. A row's size may be missing; if present it is once, few, many or a size class.

abundance: -
v_gene: TRBV24-1
j_gene: TRBJ2-1
d_gene: -
CDR3aa: CATSDTGSSYNEQFF
CDR3nt: TGTGCCACCAGTGATACAGGTAGCTCCTACAATGAGCAGTTCTTC

abundance: once
v_gene: TRBV15
j_gene: TRBJ1-5
d_gene: -
CDR3aa: CATSRDNRAQPQHF
CDR3nt: TGTGCCACCAGCAGAGATAACAGGGCTCAGCCCCAGCATTTT

abundance: -
v_gene: TRBV5-6
j_gene: TRBJ1-6
d_gene: -
CDR3aa: CASSLRGGRANAPLHF
CDR3nt: TGTGCCAGCAGCCTCCGGGGGGGCAGGGCGAATGCACCCCTCCACTTT

abundance: -
v_gene: TRBV2
j_gene: TRBJ1-1
d_gene: -
CDR3aa: CASSGELNTEAFF
CDR3nt: TGTGCCAGCAGCGGAGAATTGAACACTGAAGCTTTCTTT

abundance: -
v_gene: TRBV10-3
j_gene: TRBJ2-1
d_gene: -
CDR3aa: CAIRADSSYNEQFF
CDR3nt: TGTGCCATCAGGGCGGACAGCTCCTACAATGAGCAGTTCTTC

abundance: few
v_gene: TRBV2
j_gene: TRBJ2-7
d_gene: -
CDR3aa: CASSGDDYEQYF
CDR3nt: TGTGCCAGCAGTGGGGACGACTACGAGCAGTACTTC

abundance: -
v_gene: TRBV15
j_gene: TRBJ1-2
d_gene: -
CDR3aa: CATSRPPGGLGYTF
CDR3nt: TGTGCCACCAGCAGACCCCCCGGCGGGTTGGGCTACACCTTC

abundance: -
v_gene: TRBV7-9
j_gene: TRBJ1-2
d_gene: TRBD1
CDR3aa: CASSHTGGRGNYGYTF
CDR3nt: TGTGCCAGCAGCCATACAGGGGGCCGGGGTAACTATGGCTACACCTTC

abundance: once
v_gene: TRBV19
j_gene: TRBJ1-5
d_gene: -
CDR3aa: CASSNGAGSQPQHF
CDR3nt: TGTGCCAGTAGTAACGGGGCAGGGAGTCAGCCCCAGCATTTT

abundance: -
v_gene: TRBV11-2
j_gene: TRBJ2-5
d_gene: -
CDR3aa: CASSLSETQYF
CDR3nt: TGTGCCAGCAGCTTATCCGAGACCCAGTACTTC

abundance: few
v_gene: TRBV19
j_gene: TRBJ2-7
d_gene: TRBD1
CDR3aa: CASNRDRGYEQYF
CDR3nt: TGTGCCAGTAACCGGGACAGGGGGTACGAGCAGTACTTC

abundance: -
v_gene: TRBV12-3/TRBV12-4
j_gene: TRBJ2-5
d_gene: TRBD2
CDR3aa: CASSRSGGETQYF
CDR3nt: TGTGCCAGCAGCCGTTCGGGGGGGGAGACCCAGTACTTC

abundance: few
v_gene: TRBV18
j_gene: TRBJ2-7
d_gene: TRBD1
CDR3aa: CASSTQGLLQYF
CDR3nt: TGTGCCAGCTCAACACAGGGGCTGCTGCAGTACTTC

abundance: -
v_gene: TRBV27
j_gene: TRBJ2-7
d_gene: -
CDR3aa: CASSLSPRVSEQYF
CDR3nt: TGTGCCAGCAGTTTATCCCCCAGAGTAAGCGAGCAGTACTTC

abundance: -
v_gene: TRBV24-1
j_gene: TRBJ2-2
d_gene: TRBD2
CDR3aa: CATRLAGDTGELFF
CDR3nt: TGTGCCACCAGACTAGCGGGAGACACCGGGGAGCTGTTTTTT

abundance: -
v_gene: TRBV25-1
j_gene: TRBJ2-2
d_gene: -
CDR3aa: CASSKVQGIGELFF
CDR3nt: TGTGCCAGCAGTAAAGTACAGGGAATCGGGGAGCTGTTTTTT

abundance: -
v_gene: TRBV5-1
j_gene: TRBJ2-5
d_gene: TRBD1
CDR3aa: CASSFGTAQETQYF
CDR3nt: TGCGCCAGCAGCTTCGGGACAGCTCAAGAGACCCAGTACTTC

abundance: -
v_gene: TRBV19
j_gene: TRBJ1-1
d_gene: -
CDR3aa: CASSIEGVGFFFF
CDR3nt: TGTGCCAGTAGTATTGAGGGGGTGGGTTTTTTCTTCTTT

abundance: -
v_gene: TRBV19
j_gene: TRBJ2-7
d_gene: TRBD2
CDR3aa: CASSSSGTNWMWEQYF
CDR3nt: TGTGCCAGCTCCTCCTCCGGGACTAACTGGATGTGGGAGCAGTACTTC

abundance: -
v_gene: TRBV11-3
j_gene: TRBJ2-3
d_gene: -
CDR3aa: CASSPGRVSGTQYF
CDR3nt: TGTGCCAGCAGCCCAGGACGGGTTTCTGGTACGCAGTATTTT

abundance: -
v_gene: TRBV19
j_gene: TRBJ2-1
d_gene: TRBD2
CDR3aa: CASSIASGSYNEQFF
CDR3nt: TGTGCCAGTAGTATCGCTAGCGGGAGTTACAATGAGCAGTTCTTC

abundance: -
v_gene: TRBV7-2
j_gene: TRBJ1-4
d_gene: -
CDR3aa: CASSPQGEKLFF
CDR3nt: TGTGCCAGCAGCCCCCAGGGAGAAAAACTGTTTTTT

abundance: -
v_gene: TRBV28
j_gene: TRBJ1-6
d_gene: -
CDR3aa: CASSGTGYNSPLHF
CDR3nt: TGTGCCAGCAGTGGGACGGGCTATAATTCACCCCTCCACTTT

abundance: -
v_gene: TRBV29-1
j_gene: TRBJ2-7
d_gene: -
CDR3aa: CSVPSGRGPYEQYF
CDR3nt: TGCAGCGTTCCTTCCGGGAGAGGACCCTACGAGCAGTACTTC

abundance: -
v_gene: TRBV19
j_gene: TRBJ1-2
d_gene: -
CDR3aa: CASSPGRFYGYTF
CDR3nt: TGTGCCAGTAGTCCAGGGAGGTTCTATGGCTACACCTTC

abundance: -
v_gene: TRBV9
j_gene: TRBJ2-1
d_gene: -
CDR3aa: CARSRWGRDRPDDEQFF
CDR3nt: TGTGCCCGTAGCCGATGGGGCAGGGATCGTCCCGATGATGAGCAGTTCTTC